Listed below are T cell receptor beta chains from one sample, sequenced in a study of blood T cells in healthy people across ages. TCRdb fed the 5' RACE reads into MiXCR, producing one record per CDR3 protein. Counted here are approximately 800,000 distinct CDR3 sequences, around 24% occurring once; the ten biggest clones make up approximately 2.9%. This sample was also put to use in a study of T cells of mothers and their children.

The sequenced sample consisted of blood. The receptors originated from a boy under 18 in good health. Both conserved end residues are part of each CDR3. The order of the fields is V gene, J gene, CDR3 protein.

>TRBV20-1|TRBJ2-7
CSARRPSGGHYEQYF
>TRBV25-1|TRBJ1-2
CASSGTPSTGYGYTF
>TRBV6-5|TRBJ2-1
CASSYSDSYNEQFF
>TRBV7-8|TRBJ2-5
CASSLASTGTGTAETQCF
>TRBV6-6|TRBJ1-5
CASSYGQGSNQPQHF
>TRBV6-4|TRBJ2-3
CASSLAGALTDTQYF
>TRBV5-1|TRBJ2-7
CASSLTSGSYSYEQYF
>TRBV20-1|TRBJ2-1
CSAPGGPSYNEQFF
>TRBV10-1|TRBJ2-1
CASSESAGENEQFF
>TRBV15|TRBJ2-5
CATSRFGQGQETQYF
>TRBV20-1|TRBJ1-1
CSARDPQKNTEAFF
>TRBV12-3/TRBV12-4|TRBJ1-2
CASSPWGNYGYTF
>TRBV6-5|TRBJ2-1
CASSYWRGEQFF
>TRBV4-1|TRBJ1-2
CASSLPGQTNYGYTF
>TRBV2|.
CASSEGPNNEQFF
>TRBV21-1|TRBJ1-6
CASSKEKGEVPPLHF
>TRBV6-5|TRBJ1-4
CASSYSWGALNEKLFF
>TRBV6-5|TRBJ2-7
CASSYSGGAGGHYEQYF
>TRBV4-1|TRBJ2-4
CASSPRDKLAKNIQYF
>TRBV5-1|TRBJ2-5
CASSLGGGKTQYF
>TRBV6-1|TRBJ2-1
CASSGQVNNEQFF
>TRBV5-1|TRBJ1-1
CASHPTGTSTEAFF
>TRBV29-1|TRBJ2-3
CSAQDGGSGTQYF
>TRBV6-5|.
CASSYSKVADAYEQYF
>TRBV2|TRBJ2-3
CASSGLAPPDTQYF
>TRBV5-1|TRBJ2-1
CASSWGVSSYNEQFF
>TRBV30|TRBJ1-2
CAWGGTIEGHGYTF
>TRBV12-3/TRBV12-4|TRBJ1-4
CASSLQATGEKLFF
>TRBV11-2|TRBJ2-1
CASSLWYRTTPSYNEQFF
>TRBV6-5|TRBJ2-2
CASSSSGEVVLFF
>TRBV6-5|TRBJ2-1
CASSYSLAGRDNEQFF